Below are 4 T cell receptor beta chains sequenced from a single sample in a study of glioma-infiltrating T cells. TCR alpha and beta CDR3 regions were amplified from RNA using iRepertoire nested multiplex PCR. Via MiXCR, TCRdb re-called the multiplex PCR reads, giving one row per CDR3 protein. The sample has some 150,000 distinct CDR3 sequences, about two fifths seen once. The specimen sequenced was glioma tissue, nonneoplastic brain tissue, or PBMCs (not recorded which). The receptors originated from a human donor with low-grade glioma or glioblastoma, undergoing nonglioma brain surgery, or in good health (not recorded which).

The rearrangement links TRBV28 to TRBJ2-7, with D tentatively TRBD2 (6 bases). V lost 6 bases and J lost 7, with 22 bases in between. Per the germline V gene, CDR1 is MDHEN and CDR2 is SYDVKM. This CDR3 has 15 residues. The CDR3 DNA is TGTGCCAGCAGAGCTGACGGGAGCTCCTACAATGAGCAGTACTTC. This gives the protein CASRADGSSYNEQYF. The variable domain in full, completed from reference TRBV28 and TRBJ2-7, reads DVKVTQSSRYLVKRTGEKVFLECVQDMDHENMFWYRQDPGLGLRLIYFSYDVKMKEKGDIPEGYSVSREKKERFSLILESASTNQTSMYLCASRADGSSYNEQYFGPGTRLTVT.

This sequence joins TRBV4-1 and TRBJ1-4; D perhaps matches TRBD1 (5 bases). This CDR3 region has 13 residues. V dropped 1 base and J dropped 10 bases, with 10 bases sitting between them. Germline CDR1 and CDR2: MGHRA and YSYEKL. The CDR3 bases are TGCGCCAGCAGCCAAGGAGACAGTGGAAAACTGTTTTTT. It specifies CASSQGDSGKLFF.

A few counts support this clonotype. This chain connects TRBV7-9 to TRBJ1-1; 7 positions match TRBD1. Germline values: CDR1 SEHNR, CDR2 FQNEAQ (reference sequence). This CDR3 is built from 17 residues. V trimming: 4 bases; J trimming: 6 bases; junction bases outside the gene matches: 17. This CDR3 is CASSSLVLQDRVAEAFF. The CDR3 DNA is TGTGCCAGCAGCTCCCTGGTGTTGCAAGACAGGGTAGCTGAAGCTTTCTTT.

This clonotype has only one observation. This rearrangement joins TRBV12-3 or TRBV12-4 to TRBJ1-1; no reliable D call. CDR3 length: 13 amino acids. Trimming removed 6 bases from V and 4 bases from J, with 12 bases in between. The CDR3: CASSWGSGTEAFF. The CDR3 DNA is TGTGCCAGCAGCTGGGGTTCTGGCACTGAAGCTTTCTTT.